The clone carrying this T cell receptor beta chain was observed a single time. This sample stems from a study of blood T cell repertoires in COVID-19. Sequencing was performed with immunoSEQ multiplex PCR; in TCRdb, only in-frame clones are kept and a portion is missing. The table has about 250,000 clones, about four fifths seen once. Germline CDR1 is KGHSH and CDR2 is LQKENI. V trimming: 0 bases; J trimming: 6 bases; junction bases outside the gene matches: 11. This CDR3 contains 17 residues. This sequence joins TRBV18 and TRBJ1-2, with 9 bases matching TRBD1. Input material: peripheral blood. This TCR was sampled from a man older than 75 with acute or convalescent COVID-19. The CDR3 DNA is TGTGCCAGCTCACCACCAACAGGGGGCCGCCGCTCACATGGCTACACCTTC. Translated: CASSPPTGGRRSHGYTF. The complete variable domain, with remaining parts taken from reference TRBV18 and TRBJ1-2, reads NAGVMQNPRHLVRRRGQEARLRCSPMKGHSHVYWYRQLPEEGLKFMVYLQKENIIDESGMPKERFSAEFPKEGPSILRIQQVVRGDSAAYFCASSPPTGGRRSHGYTFGSGTRLTVV.